This TCR beta chain was sequenced during a study of monozygotic twins with inflammatory bowel disease. Germline CDR1 reads SGHDT; CDR2 reads YYEEEE. The length of the CDR3 is 16 residues. One entry per CDR3 protein, without DNA, is what TCRdb gives after re-calling the 5' RACE reads. This sample carries roughly 330,000 distinct CDR3 sequences, with around 2% going to the ten biggest clones. Sequenced sample: blood. The chain links TRBV5-6 to TRBJ2-1; the D call from TCRdb, TRBD1, cannot be confirmed without DNA. This sequence was found in a human donor with ulcerative colitis or Crohn's disease, or a healthy co-twin of an affected twin (not recorded which). The CDR3 here is CASSFRTGGNYNEQFF.